The 6 T cell receptor beta chains below come from one sample, sequenced in a study of PD-1 blockade in classical Hodgkin lymphoma. Every patient was affected by relapse after autologous stem cell transplantation, while exposure to brentuximab vedotin was not uniform. Measured with immunoSEQ multiplex PCR; TCRdb has only the in-frame clones, and not every one. The table records about 90,000 clones, 89% of them present only once. The material was peripheral blood mononuclear cells (PBMCs), obtained before the second cycle of nivolumab. The receptors stem from a human donor with classical Hodgkin lymphoma.

The chain carries TRBV10-3 and TRBJ1-2; D not certain. Germline CDR1 is ENHRY and CDR2 is SYGVKD. CDR3 length: 11 amino acids. V was pared by 3 bases and J by 7 bases, with 6 bases between. The CDR3 loop is CAISDQAGYTF. The CDR3 coding sequence is TGTGCCATCAGTGATCAGGCTGGCTACACCTTC.

The chain links TRBV18 to TRBJ2-4; TRBD2 is a possible D gene (5 bases). V was clipped by 3 bases and J by 0 bases, with 18 bases between them. This CDR3 is built from 18 residues. In germline, CDR1 is KGHSH, CDR2 LQKENI. The CDR3 DNA reads as TGTGCCAGCTCACCCGACTACAGAGACCCGGGAGCCAAAAACATTCAGTACTTC. Protein sequence: CASSPDYRDPGAKNIQYF. Combining the CDR3 with reference TRBV18 and TRBJ2-4 gives the whole variable domain NAGVMQNPRHLVRRRGQEARLRCSPMKGHSHVYWYRQLPEEGLKFMVYLQKENIIDESGMPKERFSAEFPKEGPSILRIQQVVRGDSAAYFCASSPDYRDPGAKNIQYFGAGTRLSVL.

The sample holds one count of this clone. CDR3 sequence: CASSQGSTGGSYEQYF. The DNA for the CDR3 is TGTGCCAGCAGCCAAGGGTCAACGGGGGGGTCCTACGAGCAGTACTTC. This rearrangement joins TRBV4-2 to TRBJ2-7; 8 nucleotides align to TRBD2. V lost 1 base and J lost 1; bases outside the gene matches: 6. Germline loops: CDR1 LGHNA, CDR2 YNFKEQ. The length of the CDR3 is 16 residues.

This sequence joins TRBV21-1 and TRBJ2-3; the listed D gene, TRBD2, was not tested against the DNA. TRBV21-1 is shown as a pseudogene. The CDR3 is made up of 20 amino acids. Here the CDR3 reads CASSKTREVQFETSTDTQYF. In DNA, the CDR3 is TGTGCCAGCAGCAAAACGAGGGAGGTCCAATTCGAGACTAGCACAGATACGCAGTATTTT.

Turning to this clone: A read error may produce the germline difference seen at one junction end. The rearrangement uses TRBV7-7 and TRBJ2-5, with 10 bases that match TRBD2. This CDR3 is built from 15 residues. Per germline, CDR1 SSHAT and CDR2 FNYEAQ (reference sequence). In DNA, the CDR3 is TGTGCCAGCAGCCTAGCGGGAGACCATGGAGAGACCCAGTACTTC. Its translation: CASSLAGDHGETQYF.

The V call is TRBV27, the J call TRBJ1-6, with D hard to call. V gave up 8 bases and J gave up 7 bases, with 18 bases separating them. Germline lookup yields CDR1 MNHEY and CDR2 SMNVEV (reference sequence). This CDR3 region has 15 residues. CDR3 DNA: TGTGCCAGCTGGGGAATCCGAGGTGGAAATTCACCCCTCCACTTT. Amino acid sequence: CASWGIRGGNSPLHF.